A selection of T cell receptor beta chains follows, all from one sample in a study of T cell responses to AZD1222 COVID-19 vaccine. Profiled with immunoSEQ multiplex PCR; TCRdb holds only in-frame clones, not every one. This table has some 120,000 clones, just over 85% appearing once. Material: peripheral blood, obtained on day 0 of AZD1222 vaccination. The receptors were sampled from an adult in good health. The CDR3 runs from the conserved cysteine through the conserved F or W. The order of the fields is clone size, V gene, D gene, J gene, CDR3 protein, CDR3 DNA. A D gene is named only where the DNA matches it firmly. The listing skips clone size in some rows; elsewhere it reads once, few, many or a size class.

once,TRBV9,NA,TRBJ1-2,CASSGVGEFYGYTF,TGTGCCAGCAGCGGCGTAGGAGAATTCTATGGCTACACCTTC
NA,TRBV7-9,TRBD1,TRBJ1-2,CASSQSGTGSSGYTF,TGTGCCAGCAGCCAATCCGGGACAGGGAGCTCTGGCTACACCTTC
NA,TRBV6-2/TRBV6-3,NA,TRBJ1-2,CASSSHQRRGDNYGYTF,TGTGCCAGCAGTTCCCATCAACGACGGGGAGACAACTATGGCTACACCTTC
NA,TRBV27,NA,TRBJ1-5,CASSIQDNQPQHF,TGTGCCAGCAGTATCCAGGACAATCAGCCCCAGCATTTT
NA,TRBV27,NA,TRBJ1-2,CASSLGGGNYGYTF,TGTGCCAGCAGTTTAGGGGGAGGGAACTATGGCTACACCTTC
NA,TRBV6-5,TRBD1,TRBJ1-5,CASGGQRNQPQHF,TGTGCCAGCGGGGGACAGCGCAATCAGCCCCAGCATTTT
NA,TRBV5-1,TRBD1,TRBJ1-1,CASSLGTGGTEAFF,TGCGCCAGCAGCTTAGGGACAGGAGGCACTGAAGCTTTCTTT
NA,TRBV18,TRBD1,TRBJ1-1,CASSRTDRGTEAFF,TGTGCCAGCTCACGAACGGACAGGGGCACTGAAGCTTTCTTT
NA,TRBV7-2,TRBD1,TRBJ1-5,CASSLRTGDQPQHF,TGTGCCAGCAGCCTCAGGACAGGAGATCAGCCCCAGCATTTT
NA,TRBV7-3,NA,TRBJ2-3,CASSFAGPADTQYF,TGTGCCAGCAGTTTCGCGGGGCCCGCAGATACGCAGTATTTT
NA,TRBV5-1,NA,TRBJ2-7,CASSFLSTGSSYEQYF,TGCGCCAGCAGCTTCCTTTCGACCGGGAGCTCCTACGAGCAGTACTTC
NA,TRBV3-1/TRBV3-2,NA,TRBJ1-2,CASSPDRAFNYGYTF,TGTGCCAGCAGCCCGGACCGGGCCTTTAACTATGGCTACACCTTC
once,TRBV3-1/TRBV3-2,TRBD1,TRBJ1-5,CASSQGTGRQPQHF,TGTGCCAGCAGCCAAGGGACAGGGAGGCAGCCCCAGCATTTT
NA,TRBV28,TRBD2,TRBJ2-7,CASSRGLTSGPHEQYF,TGTGCCAGCAGTCGGGGTCTGACTAGCGGCCCCCACGAGCAGTACTTC
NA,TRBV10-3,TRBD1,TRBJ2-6,CAIKAGGVGANVLTF,TGTGCCATCAAAGCAGGGGGCGTTGGGGCCAACGTCCTGACTTTC
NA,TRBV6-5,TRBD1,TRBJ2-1,CASSTGGPYNEQFF,TGTGCCAGCAGCACAGGGGGTCCCTACAATGAGCAGTTCTTC
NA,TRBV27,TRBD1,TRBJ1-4,CASGRGPTNEKLFF,TGTGCCAGCGGCAGGGGGCCAACTAATGAAAAACTGTTTTTT
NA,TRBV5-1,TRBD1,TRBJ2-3,CASSPRQGSDTQYF,TGCGCCAGCAGCCCTAGACAGGGTTCAGATACGCAGTATTTT
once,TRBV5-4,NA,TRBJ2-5,CASSLEGVHQETQYF,TGTGCCAGCAGCTTGGAGGGCGTCCACCAAGAGACCCAGTACTTC
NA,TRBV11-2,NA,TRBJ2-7,CASSLVQGFSYEQYF,TGTGCCAGCAGCTTAGTCCAAGGGTTCTCCTACGAGCAGTACTTC
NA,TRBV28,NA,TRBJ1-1,CASSLVGGAVNTEAFF,TGTGCCAGCAGTTTGGTTGGAGGGGCCGTGAACACTGAAGCTTTCTTT
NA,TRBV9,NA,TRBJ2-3,CASSVGGNRDTQYF,TGTGCCAGCAGCGTGGGTGGGAACCGAGATACGCAGTATTTT
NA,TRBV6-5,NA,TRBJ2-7,CASSHRGLTYEQYF,TGTGCCAGCAGCCACCGGGGTTTAACCTACGAGCAGTACTTC
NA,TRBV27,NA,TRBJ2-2,CASSLTAGLAGELFF,TGTGCCAGCAGTTTAACGGCTGGTTTGGCCGGGGAGCTGTTTTTT
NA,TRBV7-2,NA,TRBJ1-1,CASSWTRGNTEAFF,TGTGCCAGCAGCTGGACCAGGGGGAACACTGAAGCTTTCTTT
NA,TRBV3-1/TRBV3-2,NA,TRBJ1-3,CASSPQDNSGNTIYF,TGTGCCAGCAGCCCCCAAGACAACTCTGGAAACACCATATATTTT
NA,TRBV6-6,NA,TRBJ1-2,CASSYLVNYGYTF,TGTGCCAGCAGTTACCTGGTAAACTATGGCTACACCTTC
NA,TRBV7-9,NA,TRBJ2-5,CASSLGLKETQYF,TGTGCCAGCAGCTTAGGCCTGAAAGAGACCCAGTACTTC
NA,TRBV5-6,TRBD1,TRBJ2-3,CASSFRDRGYTSTDTQYF,TGTGCCAGCAGCTTCCGGGACAGGGGATATACTAGCACAGATACGCAGTATTTT
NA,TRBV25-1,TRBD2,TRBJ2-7,CASSGTSGSSYEQYF,TGTGCCAGCAGTGGGACTAGCGGGAGCTCCTACGAGCAGTACTTC
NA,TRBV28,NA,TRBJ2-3,CASEGTLTDTQYF,TGTGCCAGCGAGGGGACTCTCACAGATACGCAGTATTTT
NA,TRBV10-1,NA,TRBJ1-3,CASSELTLTGNTIYF,TGCGCCAGCAGTGAGTTAACTCTTACTGGAAACACCATATATTTT
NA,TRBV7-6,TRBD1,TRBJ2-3,CASSLAGTGPPDTQYF,TGTGCCAGCAGCTTAGCGGGGACAGGCCCGCCCGATACGCAGTATTTT
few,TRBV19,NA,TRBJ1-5,CASYEGNSNQPQHF,TGTGCCAGTTATGAGGGGAATAGCAATCAGCCCCAGCATTTT
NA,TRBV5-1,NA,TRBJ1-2,CASSLGRSLVNLGYTF,TGCGCCAGCAGCTTGGGCCGTTCATTAGTCAATCTCGGCTACACCTTC
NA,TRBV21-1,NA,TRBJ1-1,CASSKKSLMNTEAFF,TGTGCCAGCAGCAAAAAAAGCCTAATGAACACTGAAGCTTTCTTT
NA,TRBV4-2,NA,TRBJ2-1,CASSQGQDTAYNEQFF,TGTGCCAGCAGCCAAGGGCAGGACACGGCCTACAATGAGCAGTTCTTC
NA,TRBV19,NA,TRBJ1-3,CASSNPGHPSSGNTIYF,TGTGCCAGTAGCAACCCCGGACACCCGAGCTCTGGAAACACCATATATTTT
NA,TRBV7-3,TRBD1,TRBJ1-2,CASSQGQASIYGYTF,TGTGCCAGCAGCCAAGGACAGGCTTCTATTTATGGCTACACCTTC
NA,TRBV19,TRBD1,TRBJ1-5,CASSPLWTGGNQPQHF,TGTGCCAGTAGTCCCCTCTGGACAGGCGGTAATCAGCCCCAGCATTTT
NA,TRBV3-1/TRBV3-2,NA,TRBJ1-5,CASGIRDGQPQHF,TGTGCCAGCGGTATACGAGATGGTCAGCCCCAGCATTTT
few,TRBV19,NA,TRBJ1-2,CASSIRDPERYGYTF,TGTGCCAGTAGTATTCGGGACCCGGAACGCTATGGCTACACCTTC
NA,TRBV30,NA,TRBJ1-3,CAMDANSGNTIYF,TGTGCCATGGACGCAAACTCTGGAAACACCATATATTTT
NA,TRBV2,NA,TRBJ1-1,CASSTDRGVGPFF,TGTGCCAGCAGCACCGATCGCGGGGTCGGGCCTTTCTTT
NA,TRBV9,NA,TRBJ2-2,CASSGPRDRGNTGELFF,TGTGCCAGCAGCGGACCCAGGGATCGCGGGAACACCGGGGAGCTGTTTTTT
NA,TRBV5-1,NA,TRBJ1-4,CASSLKGGNEKLFF,TGCGCCAGCAGCTTGAAAGGGGGGAATGAAAAACTGTTTTTT
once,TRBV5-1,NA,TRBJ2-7,CASSLDPGHSYEQYF,TGCGCCAGCAGCTTGGACCCGGGACATTCCTACGAGCAGTACTTC
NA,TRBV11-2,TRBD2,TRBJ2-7,CASSLELADSYEQYF,TGTGCCAGCAGCTTAGAACTAGCGGACTCCTACGAGCAGTACTTC
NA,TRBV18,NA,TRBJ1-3,CASSPPGPNTIYF,TGTGCCAGCTCACCACCAGGGCCAAACACCATATATTTT
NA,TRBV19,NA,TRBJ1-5,CASSIWQPSNQPQHF,TGTGCCAGTAGTATATGGCAACCTAGCAATCAGCCCCAGCATTTT
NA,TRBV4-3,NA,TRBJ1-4,CASSQPGGVNEKLFF,TGCGCCAGCAGCCAGCCGGGAGGGGTTAATGAAAAACTGTTTTTT
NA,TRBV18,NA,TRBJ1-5,CASSPRNQPQHF,TGTGCCAGCTCACCCCGAAATCAGCCCCAGCATTTT
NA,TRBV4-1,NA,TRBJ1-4,CASSQVQGSRKEKLFF,TGCGCCAGCAGCCAGGTTCAGGGATCCCGGAAAGAAAAACTGTTTTTT